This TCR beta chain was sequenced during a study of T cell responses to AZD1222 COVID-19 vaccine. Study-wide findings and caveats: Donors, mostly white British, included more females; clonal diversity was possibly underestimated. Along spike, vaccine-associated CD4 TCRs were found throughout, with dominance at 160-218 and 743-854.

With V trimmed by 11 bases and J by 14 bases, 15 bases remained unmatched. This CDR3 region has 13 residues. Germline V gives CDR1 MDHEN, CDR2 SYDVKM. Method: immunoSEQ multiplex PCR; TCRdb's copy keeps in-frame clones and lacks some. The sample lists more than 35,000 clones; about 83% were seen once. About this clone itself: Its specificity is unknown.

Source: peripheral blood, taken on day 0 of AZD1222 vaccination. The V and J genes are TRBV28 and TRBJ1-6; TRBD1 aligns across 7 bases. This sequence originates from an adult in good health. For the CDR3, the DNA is TGTGCCTCCGGGGTGACAGGGATGGGGGCCCTCCACTTT. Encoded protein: CASGVTGMGALHF.